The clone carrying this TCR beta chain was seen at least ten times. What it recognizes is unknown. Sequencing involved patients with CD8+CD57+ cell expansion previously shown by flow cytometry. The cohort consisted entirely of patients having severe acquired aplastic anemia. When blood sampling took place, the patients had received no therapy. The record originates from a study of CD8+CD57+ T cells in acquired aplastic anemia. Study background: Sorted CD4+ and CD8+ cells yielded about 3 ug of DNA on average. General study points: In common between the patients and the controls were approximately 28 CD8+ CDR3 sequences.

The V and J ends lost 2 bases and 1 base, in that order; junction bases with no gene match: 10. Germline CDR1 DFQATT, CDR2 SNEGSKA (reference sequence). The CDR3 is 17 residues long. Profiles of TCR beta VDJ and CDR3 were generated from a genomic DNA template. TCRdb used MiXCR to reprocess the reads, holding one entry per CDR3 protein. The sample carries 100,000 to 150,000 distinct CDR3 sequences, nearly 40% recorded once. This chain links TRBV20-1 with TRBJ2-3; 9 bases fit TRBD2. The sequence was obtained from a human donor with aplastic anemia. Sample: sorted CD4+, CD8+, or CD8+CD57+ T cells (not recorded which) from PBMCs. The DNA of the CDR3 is TGCAGTGCTAGAAGGCGGGGGGGGCCCCCACGCACAGATACGCAGTATTTT. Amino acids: CSARRRGGPPRTDTQYF.